What follows describes a single T cell receptor (beta chain). At least ten counts were recorded for this clonotype. Its antigen has not been determined. No base qualities exist here, and no much larger clone lies one base off it. The sample belongs to a study of glioma-infiltrating T cells (dated by TCRdb to between 2015 and 2016). At the level of the whole study: Sequencing of TCR alpha- and beta-chain repertoires was performed on glioma tissue, on non-neoplastic brain tissue, and on matched peripheral blood mononuclear cells. Each tissue-infiltrating repertoire was compared with the same patient's peripheral blood repertoire to measure divergence between tissue and blood T-cell populations. The paired cohort comprised three low-grade glioma patients, about 8 primary glioblastoma patients and three non-glioma patients contributing non-neoplastic brain tissue.

As encoded in the germline V gene, CDR1 is MDHEN while CDR2 is SYDVKM. CDR3 length: 14 amino acids, cysteine to phenylalanine. Of all the DNA, just the CDR3 is kept, 42 bases in frame from base 1. V is cut by 3 bases and J by 4 bases, and the space between the germline ends is 11 bases. TCR alpha and beta CDR3 regions were amplified with the iRepertoire nested amplicon-rescue multiplex PCR (arm-PCR) platform from RNA. For one-step reverse transcription and amplification, roughly 85-400 ng of tissue mRNA or PBMC total RNA was used as input. Following bead purification, Illumina adapters were added through a secondary multiplex PCR, and the libraries were then gel-purified between 200 and 400 bp. Demultiplexing relied on internal 6-nucleotide barcodes carried by the libraries. The libraries were sequenced on an Illumina MiSeq using 2x220 or 2x250 nucleotide paired-end reads. For the original study's pipeline: Paired reads were merged using FLASH 1.2.11 and aligned with BWA-MEM to the GRCh37 human genome, and TRA and TRB reads were then extracted. An IMGT-derived reference of cassette sequences and CDR3 motifs, with pseudogenes included, was used for V and J assignment. Reads were translated in three frames, and productive CDR3s were defined as those with a C...FGXG motif and no stop codons. Clonotypes were defined as unique combinations of V-J cassette pair and CDR3 amino acid sequence. Hamming distance filtering was applied to reads, with thresholds set by the sequence error rate of each sample in mapped regions. The public reads were quality trimmed at Q25 with fastp and then assembled into clones with MiXCR by TCRdb, keeping productive beta chains. Every CDR3 protein is listed once, alongside the most common genes and DNA of its rows. The V and J calls here are based on TCRdb, not the publication. Across this sample there are around 190,000 distinct CDR3 sequences, with around 45% seen only once. 5.2% of the sample lies in the top ten.

Beyond this particular receptor, the publication reports: Small numbers underpinned the group comparisons: 8 or 9 glioblastoma patients, three low-grade glioma patients and three non-neoplastic patients. Tissue and blood shared very few CDR3 sequences, a result attributed to high CDR3 diversity and limited sampling. In non-neoplastic patients, VJ-independent divergence between tissue and blood fell below expectation, whereas in all gliomas, and especially in low-grade gliomas, the divergence rose above expectation.

The chain links TRBV28 with TRBJ2-3, with the D gene not clear enough to name. The sequencing input was glioma tissue, nonneoplastic brain tissue, or PBMCs (not recorded which). The sequence derives from a human donor with low-grade glioma or glioblastoma, undergoing nonglioma brain surgery, or in good health (not recorded which). The CDR3 reads as follows: CASSFIALPDTQYF. The base sequence is TGTGCCAGCAGTTTTATTGCATTGCCAGATACGCAGTATTTT.